This T cell receptor beta chain was sequenced in a study of blood T cell repertoires in COVID-19. Study information: The cDNA or gDNA used as material had been derived from T cells, B-cell-depleted T cells, or PBMCs.

The CDR3 has 16 amino acids. Trimming removed 3 bases at V and 2 bases at J, with 14 bases between. Germline V gene sequence: CDR1 LGHNT, CDR2 FRNRAP. The authors' processing: Amplified reference gene primers provided the basis for estimating nucleated cell counts. Generated by immunoSEQ multiplex PCR, the TCRdb table keeps only in-frame clones and is missing some. V and J calls and clone size come straight from that table; D and trimming were deduced from the DNA. In the table there are more than 65,000 clones, 80% to 90% of which are singletons. The chain links TRBV12-5 to TRBJ1-5, with D maybe TRBD1 (6 bases). The sample comprised peripheral blood. The sequence was collected from a woman aged 45-60 years with acute or convalescent COVID-19. Written as DNA, the CDR3 is TGTGCTAGTGGTTTCATTAGGGGGGGAGGCAATCAGCCCCAGCATTTT. Protein product: CASGFIRGGGNQPQHF.